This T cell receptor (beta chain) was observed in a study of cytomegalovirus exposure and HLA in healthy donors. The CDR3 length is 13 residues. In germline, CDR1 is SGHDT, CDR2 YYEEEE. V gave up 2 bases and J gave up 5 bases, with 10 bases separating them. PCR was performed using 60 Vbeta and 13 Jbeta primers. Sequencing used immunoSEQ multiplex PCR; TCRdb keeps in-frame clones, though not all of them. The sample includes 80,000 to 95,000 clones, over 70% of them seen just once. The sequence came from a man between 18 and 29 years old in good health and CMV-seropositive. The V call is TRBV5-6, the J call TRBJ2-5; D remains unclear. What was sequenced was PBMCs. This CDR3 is CASSLPSRETQYF. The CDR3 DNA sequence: TGTGCCAGCAGCTTACCCTCGCGGGAGACCCAGTACTTC.